This entry lists 23 T cell receptor beta chains sequenced from one sample in a study of T cells in Graves' hyperthyroidism and ophthalmopathy. TCR beta CDR3 sequences were amplified from RNA transcripts. HTBI primers drove first-round RT-PCR of the TCR CDR3. One entry per CDR3 protein, called by TCRdb with MiXCR from the multiplex PCR reads. Among 130,000 or so distinct CDR3 sequences listed, around 20% were seen once. Sequencing was carried out using blood. These receptors originate from a woman aged 45-59 years with Graves' hyperthyroidism that later progressed to Graves' ophthalmopathy.

This clonotype was counted between two and nine times. The chain joins TRBV5-5 to TRBJ1-6; 10 nucleotides match TRBD1. Germline lookup yields CDR1 SGHKS and CDR2 YYEKEE (reference sequence). After removal of 2 bases from V and 10 bases from J, the junction contained 12 bases not matched to a gene. This CDR3 is 17 amino acids long. The CDR3 reads CASSFGRRDRGGSPLHF. The DNA of the CDR3 is TGTGCCAGCAGCTTTGGCCGCCGGGACAGGGGTGGCTCACCCCTCCACTTT.

Many counts were recorded for this clonotype. The rearrangement links TRBV2 to TRBJ2-7; 11 bases line up with TRBD1. Trimming removed 4 bases from V and 4 bases from J; junction bases left unmatched: 9. CDR1 is SNHLY, CDR2 FYNNEI, per germline. The CDR3 has 16 amino acids. The CDR3 spells CASSVGQGGPSYEQYF. The DNA for the CDR3 is TGTGCCAGCAGTGTGGGACAGGGGGGACCTTCGTACGAGCAGTACTTC.

This clonotype was counted ten times or more. The genes are TRBV2 and TRBJ2-7, with 7 bases lining up with TRBD2. Germline loops: CDR1 SNHLY, CDR2 FYNNEI. CDR3 length equals 16 residues. V shed 0 bases and J 2 bases; nucleotides not matched to a gene: 7. CDR3 sequence reads: CASSEAPSGTPYEQYF. The CDR3 DNA reads TGTGCCAGCAGTGAAGCGCCCAGCGGGACGCCCTACGAGCAGTACTTC.

The chain combines TRBV4-2 with TRBJ1-2; D gene unclear. Germline CDR1 is LGHNA and CDR2 is YNFKEQ. The CDR3 runs 15 residues. With 0 bases removed from V and 3 bases from J, the gap between germline ends came to 11 bases. The DNA of the CDR3 is TGTGCCAGCAGCCAAGATCTACAACCAGACTATGGCTACACCTTC. This encodes CASSQDLQPDYGYTF.

The rearrangement links TRBV7-8 to TRBJ1-5; a possible D gene is TRBD1 (5 bases). This CDR3 spans 16 amino acids. Per the germline V gene, CDR1 is SGHVS and CDR2 is FQNEAQ. V was trimmed by 0 bases and J by 1 base, leaving 10 bases between them. The CDR3 sequence: CASSLAGGRSNQPQHF. In nucleotides, the CDR3 is TGTGCCAGCAGCTTAGCGGGGGGTCGAAGCAATCAGCCCCAGCATTTT.

This clonotype was counted a few times. The chain couples TRBV20-1 to TRBJ2-7, with 10 bases identical to TRBD2. The V gene's germline CDR1 is DFQATT and CDR2 SNEGSKA (reference sequence). J gave up 4 bases and V 4 bases, and 10 bases lay outside the gene matches. This CDR3 has 15 residues. The CDR3 DNA sequence: TGCAGTGCTACAACGGTACTAGCGGGGACATACGAGCAGTACTTC. Amino acids: CSATTVLAGTYEQYF.

This clonotype appeared many times. The chain couples TRBV28 to TRBJ2-7; TRBD2 matches at 9 bases. From germline, CDR1 is MDHEN and CDR2 SYDVKM. After removal of 4 bases from V and 6 bases from J, the junction contained 22 bases not matched to a gene. The CDR3 spans 19 residues. CDR3 in DNA: TGTGCCAGCAGTTCCCCTTTTCCCGCGCGGTTAGCGGGAGTTCGCGAGCAGTACTTC. Its translation: CASSSPFPARLAGVREQYF.

In its sample, this clonotype was seen a few times. The chain employs TRBV20-1 and TRBJ1-3; 9 positions agree with TRBD1. CDR1 and CDR2 (germline): DFQATT, SNEGSKA (reference sequence). With 0 bases clipped from V and 5 bases from J, the junction kept 2 bases outside the gene matches. The CDR3 is 14 residues long. The CDR3 loop reads CSARDTGGRNTIYF. CDR3 DNA sequence: TGCAGTGCTAGAGATACAGGGGGCAGAAACACCATATATTTT.

This clonotype was counted at least ten times. J is TRBJ2-1 and V is TRBV20-1, with D possibly being TRBD2 (6 bases). Germline V gene sequence: CDR1 DFQATT, CDR2 SNEGSKA (reference sequence). This CDR3 is built from 13 residues. V dropped 6 bases and J dropped 6 bases, with 15 bases sitting between them. CDR3: CSAGATGVNEQFF. The CDR3 nucleotides are TGCAGTGCCGGTGCCACGGGGGTCAATGAGCAGTTCTTC.

This clonotype was counted at least ten times. This sequence joins TRBV12-3 or TRBV12-4 and TRBJ2-7, with D perhaps being TRBD1 or TRBD2 (5 bases each). Trimming shortened V by 7 bases and J by 9 bases, and 16 bases separated the two germline ends. CDR3 size: 12 residues. The CDR3 protein is CASTLGENGQYF. CDR3 sequence (DNA): TGTGCCAGCACCCTGGGGGAGAACGGGCAGTACTTC.

Ten or more counts support this clonotype. This chain connects TRBV20-1 to TRBJ2-3; possibly TRBD1 for D (6 bases). This CDR3 is built from 14 residues. The germline gives CDR1 DFQATT, CDR2 SNEGSKA (reference sequence). V dropped 2 bases and J dropped 3 bases, with 12 bases sitting between them. CDR3 residues: CSARIQGWTDTQYF. For the CDR3, the DNA is TGCAGTGCTAGAATCCAGGGGTGGACAGATACGCAGTATTTT.

The J gene is TRBJ2-5, the V gene TRBV7-8; TRBD2 agrees at 10 bases. The germline V gene has CDR1 SGHVS and CDR2 FQNEAQ. V shed 4 bases, J shed 4 bases, and the junction held 12 bases outside the gene matches. This CDR3 spans 17 amino acids. CDR3 sequence (DNA): TGTGCCAGCAGCTCGAGGGGAGCGGGAGGGCCGCGAGAGACCCAGTACTTC. This codes for CASSSRGAGGPRETQYF.

Regarding this clonotype: This CDR3 is missing its conserved last phenylalanine or tryptophan, likely due to a read error. The rearrangement uses TRBV27 and TRBJ1-5; 7 bases map to TRBD1. The trim removed 10 bases at V and 3 bases at J, leaving 9 bases unmatched. This CDR3 contains 14 residues. In germline, CDR1 is MNHEY, CDR2 SMNVEV (reference sequence). CDR3 sequence: CAIMYRGINQPQHS. The CDR3 nucleotides are TGTGCCATCATGTACAGGGGTATCAATCAGCCCCAGCATTCT.

This clonotype has more than one count but fewer than ten. The chain carries TRBV5-1 and TRBJ2-7; D uncertain. Germline lookup yields CDR1 SGHRS and CDR2 YFSETQ. Trimming took off 1 base at V and 4 bases at J, with 9 bases between the two ends. This CDR3 spans 13 amino acids. CDR3 sequence (DNA): TGCGCCAGCAGCTTGTTTACGGATTACGAGCAGTACTTC. Residues: CASSLFTDYEQYF.

The sample holds many counts of this clonotype. This chain's CDR3 is CSAREWGGLAGGREQYF. CDR3 coding DNA: TGCAGTGCTAGGGAGTGGGGTGGACTAGCGGGAGGTCGCGAGCAGTACTTC. V gene TRBV20-1 combines with J gene TRBJ2-7; 14 nucleotides agree with TRBD2. Germline V gene data show CDR1 as DFQATT and CDR2 as SNEGSKA (reference sequence). The V gene end was trimmed by 3 bases and the J gene end by 6 bases; junction bases not matched to a gene: 13. The CDR3 loop spans 17 amino acids.

This clonotype was counted between two and nine times. The chain combines TRBV4-2 with TRBJ2-2; D ambiguous. The CDR3 is 14 amino acids. V gave up 4 bases and J gave up 0 bases, with 6 bases separating them. Germline-derived CDR1 and CDR2 are LGHNA and YNFKEQ. CDR3 region: CASSRVANTGELFF. The CDR3 nucleotides are TGTGCCAGCAGCCGGGTTGCGAACACCGGGGAGCTGTTTTTT.

This clonotype came up many times. The chain couples TRBV30 to TRBJ1-5, with 12 nucleotides matching TRBD1. Trimming at V came to 5 bases and at J to 4 bases, leaving 6 bases not matched to a gene. The CDR3 consists of 15 residues. CDR1 GTSNPN and CDR2 SVGIG come from the germline V gene (reference sequence). CDR3 coding DNA: TGTGCCTGGGCGAGGGACAGGGGGCCTAATCAGCCCCAGCATTTT. It encodes CAWARDRGPNQPQHF.

This clonotype was counted ten times or more. J is TRBJ2-5 and V is TRBV24-1; D unresolved. Germline V lookup: CDR1 KGHDR, CDR2 SFDVKD. The length of the CDR3 is 12 residues. Trimming cost V 0 bases and J 5 bases, with 3 bases left between them. CDR3 in DNA: TGTGCCACCAGTGATTTGAGGGAGACCCAGTACTTC. It encodes CATSDLRETQYF.

At least ten counts were recorded for this clonotype. The rearrangement joins TRBV11-2 to TRBJ1-6, with D perhaps TRBD1 (6 bases). Trimming took 0 bases from V and 9 from J, leaving 9 bases between them. CDR3 size: 14 residues. In germline, CDR1 is SGHAT, CDR2 FQNNGV. As DNA, the CDR3 is TGTGCCAGCAGCTTAGACAGGGGTTTTTCACCCCTCCACTTT. It encodes CASSLDRGFSPLHF.

This chain uses TRBV27 with TRBJ2-2; D unclear. Trimming removed 4 bases at V and 8 bases at J, with 8 bases between. From germline, CDR1 is MNHEY and CDR2 SMNVEV (reference sequence). The CDR3 totals 12 residues. CDR3 DNA sequence: TGTGCCAGCAGTTCCCCACTGGGGGAGCTGTTTTTT. This translates into CASSSPLGELFF.

This clonotype was seen a handful of times. The V call is TRBV29-1, the J call TRBJ2-2, with a weak D call TRBD2 (6 bases). This CDR3 region has 13 residues. Trimming cost V 5 bases and J 5 bases, with 12 bases left between them. Germline lookup yields CDR1 SQVTM and CDR2 ANQGSEA. The CDR3 bases are TGCAGCGTTTCAGTGGGAGGAACCGGGGAGCTGTTTTTT. Amino acids: CSVSVGGTGELFF.

This clonotype has a handful of counts. J is TRBJ2-5 and V is TRBV5-1; D may correspond to TRBD1 or TRBD2 (5 bases each). CDR3 length equals 15 residues. V was shortened by 2 bases and J by 2 bases, with 13 bases between the two germline ends. Germline V gene data show CDR1 as SGHRS and CDR2 as YFSETQ. The CDR3 coding sequence is TGCGCCAGCAGCTTCCGGGACCGAGTGCAAGAGACCCAGTACTTC. Amino acids: CASSFRDRVQETQYF.

The rearrangement uses TRBV11-2 and TRBJ1-2, with TRBD1 matching 7 bases. Germline V gives CDR1 SGHAT, CDR2 FQNNGV. This CDR3 spans 16 amino acids. The V segment lost 5 bases and the J segment 4 bases; nucleotides outside the gene matches: 13. The CDR3, as DNA: TGTGCCAGCAGCGTAACTGCCAGGGGGGGAAGCTATGGCTACACCTTC. Translating it yields CASSVTARGGSYGYTF.